Presented here are 27 T cell receptor beta chains from one specimen sequenced in a study of beta chain features in type 1 diabetes. Their antigens remain unidentified. Study results and caveats: People with Type 1 diabetes carried modestly yet significantly shorter TCRB CDR3s in all four CD4+ subsets.

The whole isolated RNA underwent reverse transcription, so sequencing captured expressed TCRB transcripts. The protocol was immunoSEQ multiplex PCR, while the TCRdb copy is restricted to in-frame clones and leaves out a portion. The sample holds over 300,000 clones, over 7% seen once. Sequencing was performed on central memory CD4+ T cells from blood. These TCRs come from a young man with type 1 diabetes.

The chain carries TRBV21-1 and TRBJ2-7; the listed D gene, TRBD1, was not tested against the DNA. TRBV21-1 corresponds to a pseudogene. The CDR3 has 13 amino acids. The CDR3 protein is CASSRGQNYEQYF. The CDR3 DNA reads TGTGCCAGCTCCAGGGGACAGAACTACGAGCAGTACTTC.

The chain joins TRBV6-5 to TRBJ2-7; 13 bases are a match to TRBD2. The CDR3 runs 16 residues. V shed 4 bases and J 6 bases; nucleotides not matched to a gene: 9. Germline V gives CDR1 MNHEY, CDR2 SVGAGI. The CDR3 DNA reads TGTGCCAGCAGTTCCTCCGGGACTAGCGGGGTTGGCGAGCAGTACTTC. Translating it yields CASSSSGTSGVGEQYF.

This clone occurred a few times. The chain couples TRBV7-2 to TRBJ2-4, with 9 positions matching TRBD2. The CDR3 is made up of 16 amino acids. Trimming cost V 3 bases and J 1 base; bases outside gene matches: 4. CDR1 and CDR2 from the germline V gene are SGHTA and FQGNSA. In DNA form, the CDR3 reads TGTGCCAGCAGCTTTGAAGCGGGGGGTGCCAAAAACATTCAGTACTTC. Translation gives CASSFEAGGAKNIQYF.

This clone turned up a few times. V and J are TRBV29-1 and TRBJ2-4, with D possibly TRBD1 on 6 matching bases. Deletions cut 7 bases from V and 0 bases from J, with 16 bases between. From germline, CDR1 is SQVTM and CDR2 ANQGSEA. CDR3 size: 15 residues. CDR3 in amino acids: CSGVLGALAKNIQYF. CDR3 bases: TGCAGCGGGGTTTTGGGGGCCCTAGCCAAAAACATTCAGTACTTC.

This clone turned up a few times. The chain links TRBV6-1 to TRBJ1-1; D gene unclear. Germline V gene lookup returns CDR1 MNHNS and CDR2 SASEGT. The CDR3 contains 13 residues. Trimming pared 5 bases from V and 0 bases from J, leaving 7 bases between. The CDR3 coding sequence is TGTGCCAGCAGTCGTCTCATGAACACTGAAGCTTTCTTT. Translation: CASSRLMNTEAFF.

This clone was detected only a few times. V usage is TRBV2 and J usage is TRBJ1-1; D ambiguous. V was clipped by 5 bases and J by 11 bases, with 12 bases between them. Germline-derived CDR1 and CDR2 are SNHLY and FYNNEI. The CDR3 runs to 11 residues. The CDR3 DNA reads as TGTGCCAGCAGTATGGACTTCTCCGCTTTCTTT. Translated, it gives CASSMDFSAFF. Complete variable domain (other parts from reference TRBV2 and TRBJ1-1): EPEVTQTPSHQVTQMGQEVILRCVPISNHLYFYWYRQILGQKVEFLVSFYNNEISEKSEIFDDQFSVERPDGSNFTLKIRSTKLEDSAMYFCASSMDFSAFFGQGTRLTVV.

The gene calls are TRBV4-3 and TRBJ2-1; D uncertain. Trimming pared 0 bases from V and 2 bases from J, leaving 2 bases between. This CDR3 contains 13 residues. CDR1 and CDR2 (germline): LGHNA, YSLEER. CDR3 DNA sequence: TGCGCCAGCAGCCAAGAGACCTACAATGAGCAGTTCTTC. This sequence encodes CASSQETYNEQFF.

V gene TRBV7-2 combines with J gene TRBJ1-1; D gene ambiguous. CDR3 length: 13 amino acids. Per the germline V gene, CDR1 is SGHTA and CDR2 is FQGNSA. Trimming cost V 3 bases and J 1 base, with 6 bases left between them. This CDR3 reads CASSFLTNTEAFF. DNA of the CDR3: TGTGCCAGCAGCTTTCTAACGAACACTGAAGCTTTCTTT.

This clone has just a few counts. The rearrangement uses TRBV2 and TRBJ2-5, with D perhaps matching TRBD2 (7 bases). Germline V gene data show CDR1 as SNHLY and CDR2 as FYNNEI. This CDR3 comprises 16 residues. Deletions cut 3 bases from V and 3 bases from J, with 17 bases between. The CDR3, as DNA: TGTGCCAGCAGTGAGTGGGGGGGCCAGTTGGAAGAGACCCAGTACTTC. Translating gives CASSEWGGQLEETQYF. The whole variable domain, remainder taken from reference TRBV2 and TRBJ2-5, is EPEVTQTPSHQVTQMGQEVILRCVPISNHLYFYWYRQILGQKVEFLVSFYNNEISEKSEIFDDQFSVERPDGSNFTLKIRSTKLEDSAMYFCASSEWGGQLEETQYFGPGTRLLVL.

The J gene is TRBJ1-2, the V gene TRBV9; 7 positions agree with TRBD1. Germline V lookup: CDR1 SGDLS, CDR2 YYNGEE. The V segment lost 4 bases and the J segment 4 bases; nucleotides outside the gene matches: 4. This CDR3 has 13 residues. CDR3: CASSPRQGYGYTF. CDR3 in DNA: TGTGCCAGCAGCCCTCGACAGGGCTATGGCTACACCTTC.

The V call is TRBV5-6, the J call TRBJ1-2, with D uncertain. Trimming shortened V by 2 bases and J by 7 bases, and 6 bases separated the two germline ends. CDR1 is SGHDT and CDR2 is YYEEEE in the germline V gene. The CDR3 consists of 11 residues. Here the CDR3 reads CASSLGIGYTF. CDR3 DNA: TGTGCCAGCAGCTTAGGGATTGGCTACACCTTC.

This clone appeared a few times. This chain links TRBV2 with TRBJ2-2, with D perhaps TRBD1 or TRBD2 (6 bases each). CDR1 is SNHLY, CDR2 FYNNEI, per germline. This CDR3 spans 16 amino acids. V lost 6 bases, J lost 3 bases, and 17 bases lay in between. The CDR3: CASRRPGARDTGELFF. CDR3 sequence (DNA): TGTGCCAGCAGACGCCCGGGGGCACGGGACACCGGGGAGCTGTTTTTT.

A few counts support this clone. This chain links TRBV9 with TRBJ2-5; 8 bases line up with TRBD2. CDR1 and CDR2 (germline): SGDLS, YYNGEE. The J segment lost 9 bases and the V segment lost 3 bases, leaving 7 bases of the junction unmatched. CDR3 length: 13 residues. The CDR3 sequence is CASSAHTSGAQYF. The CDR3 nucleotides are TGTGCCAGCAGCGCCCATACTAGCGGAGCCCAGTACTTC.

A single count supports this clone. V is TRBV9 and J is TRBJ2-7; no clear D gene. The ends were cut back, 4 bases at V and 5 bases at J, with 13 bases in the middle. Looked up from germline, CDR1 is SGDLS and CDR2 is YYNGEE. The CDR3 sequence is 13 residues long. As DNA, the CDR3 is TGTGCCAGCAGCTCATCCAACGACCACGAGCAGTACTTC. Its translation: CASSSSNDHEQYF.

The V gene is TRBV28, the J gene TRBJ2-3; D remains ambiguous. V was pared by 2 bases and J by 8 bases, with 14 bases between. Germline V gene data show CDR1 as MDHEN and CDR2 as SYDVKM. CDR3 length: 14 residues. This CDR3 reads CASSLVSGVRTQYF. In DNA, the CDR3 is TGTGCCAGCAGTTTAGTAAGTGGGGTGCGTACGCAGTATTTT.

This clone was observed many times. The V and J genes are TRBV25-1 and TRBJ2-7; possibly TRBD1 for D (5 bases). There are 12 residues in the CDR3. Germline-derived CDR1 and CDR2 are MGHDK and SYGVNS. The germline V and J ends were trimmed by 8 bases and 3 bases, with 11 bases remaining between them. CDR3 nucleotides: TGTGCCAGCCAAAGACAGAGCTACGAGCAGTACTTC. It translates to CASQRQSYEQYF.

This clone has just a few counts. This chain links TRBV27 with TRBJ1-2, with 8 positions matching TRBD1. CDR3 size: 14 residues. Germline lookup yields CDR1 MNHEY and CDR2 SMNVEV (reference sequence). V gave up 5 bases and J gave up 3 bases; unmatched junction bases: 5. Written as DNA, the CDR3 is TGTGCCAGCAGTAGGACAGGGTCCCACTATGGCTACACCTTC. Translation gives CASSRTGSHYGYTF.

The genes are TRBV5-6 and TRBJ2-7, with 8 bases that match TRBD2. CDR1 is SGHDT and CDR2 is YYEEEE in the germline V gene. The CDR3 consists of 14 residues. V lost 5 bases to trimming and J lost 3 bases; unmatched junction nucleotides: 7. The CDR3 region has the DNA TGTGCCAGCAGTGTGGGACTAGAAAACTACGAGCAGTACTTC. It translates to CASSVGLENYEQYF.

V is TRBV7-9 and J is TRBJ2-7; D is undetermined. This CDR3 contains 11 residues. Germline V gives CDR1 SEHNR, CDR2 FQNEAQ (reference sequence). V lost 5 bases to trimming and J lost 5 bases, with 7 bases between them. The CDR3 bases are TGTGCCAGCAGCAGGGCCCACGAGCAGTACTTC. Protein product: CASSRAHEQYF.

The chain recombines TRBV7-7 with TRBJ2-7; 10 positions match TRBD1. V lost 5 bases and J lost 0; bases outside the gene matches: 16. This CDR3 is built from 19 residues. Germline CDR1 SSHAT, CDR2 FNYEAQ (reference sequence). The CDR3 DNA sequence: TGTGCCAGCAGCCAGAACCGGGACAGGGGCTCGCCAAGCTCCTACGAGCAGTACTTC. Translation: CASSQNRDRGSPSSYEQYF.

The chain has TRBV5-4 and TRBJ1-4, with TRBD1 matching 8 bases. The V segment lost 2 bases and the J segment 2 bases; nucleotides outside the gene matches: 5. The germline gives CDR1 SGHNT, CDR2 YYREEE (reference sequence). CDR3 length: 16 residues. The CDR3 nucleotides read TGTGCCAGCAGCTTAGACAGGGGCCGGACTAATGAAAAACTGTTTTTT. This translates into CASSLDRGRTNEKLFF. The variable domain in full, with the rest retrieved from reference TRBV5-4 and TRBJ1-4, is ETGVTQSPTHLIKTRGQQVTLRCSSQSGHNTVSWYQQALGQGPQFIFQYYREEENGRGNFPPRFSGLQFPNYSSELNVNALELDDSALYLCASSLDRGRTNEKLFFGSGTQLSVL.

The sample holds a few counts of this clone. The V call is TRBV9, the J call TRBJ2-5; D is unclear. The length of the CDR3 is 13 residues. Germline CDR1 reads SGDLS; CDR2 reads YYNGEE. V lost 0 bases and J 5 bases, leaving 8 bases between the germline ends. The CDR3 sequence: CASSVGHGETQYF. The CDR3 region has the DNA TGTGCCAGCAGCGTAGGTCATGGTGAGACCCAGTACTTC.

Ten or more counts support this clone. The chain has TRBV7-2 and TRBJ2-7; 9 bases match TRBD1. The CDR3 covers 14 residues. V lost 5 bases to trimming and J lost 5 bases; unmatched junction nucleotides: 7. Germline CDR1 reads SGHTA; CDR2 reads FQGNSA. The CDR3 nucleotides read TGTGCCAGCAGCGTCCGGACAGGGGACCACGAGCAGTACTTC. It codes for CASSVRTGDHEQYF. The full variable domain, with the rest looked up from reference TRBV7-2 and TRBJ2-7, is GAGVSQSPSNKVTEKGKDVELRCDPISGHTALYWYRQSLGQGLEFLIYFQGNSAPDKSGLPSDRFSAERTGGSVSTLTIQRTQQEDSAVYLCASSVRTGDHEQYFGPGTRLTVT.

The gene calls are TRBV20-1 and TRBJ2-3; D gene unclear. Germline values: CDR1 DFQATT, CDR2 SNEGSKA (reference sequence). This CDR3 contains 11 residues. V lost 6 bases and J 5 bases, leaving 9 bases between the germline ends. CDR3 DNA: TGCAGTGCCCACAAGCGAGATACGCAGTATTTT. This sequence encodes CSAHKRDTQYF.

This sequence joins TRBV2 and TRBJ2-3, with 7 bases aligning to TRBD1. Trimming at V came to 6 bases and at J to 3 bases, leaving 9 bases not matched to a gene. Germline lookup yields CDR1 SNHLY and CDR2 FYNNEI. This CDR3 is 15 amino acids long. CDR3 loop: CASSTGVGRTDTQYF. Here the CDR3 DNA reads TGTGCCAGCAGCACAGGGGTGGGAAGAACAGATACGCAGTATTTT.

This clone was counted many times. The gene calls are TRBV19 and TRBJ2-1, with TRBD1 matching 8 bases. The germline gives CDR1 LNHDA, CDR2 SQIVND (reference sequence). After removal of 6 bases from V and 6 bases from J, the junction contained 10 bases not matched to a gene. This CDR3 contains 15 residues. In DNA form, the CDR3 reads TGTGCCAGTAGACTGGACAGGGAGTGGAGCAATGAGCAGTTCTTC. It yields the protein CASRLDREWSNEQFF.

This clone was detected a few times. V usage is TRBV19 and J usage is TRBJ2-7, with 8 positions matching TRBD1. The CDR3 extends over 14 amino acids. Germline values: CDR1 LNHDA, CDR2 SQIVND (reference sequence). V shed 8 bases and J 1 base; nucleotides not matched to a gene: 7. The CDR3 spells CASAGTGPSYEQYF. Written as DNA, the CDR3 is TGTGCCAGTGCCGGGACAGGCCCTTCCTACGAGCAGTACTTC. The complete variable domain, with remaining parts taken from reference TRBV19 and TRBJ2-7, reads DGGITQSPKYLFRKEGQNVTLSCEQNLNHDAMYWYRQDPGQGLRLIYYSQIVNDFQKGDIAEGYSVSREKKESFPLTVTSAQKNPTAFYLCASAGTGPSYEQYFGPGTRLTVT.